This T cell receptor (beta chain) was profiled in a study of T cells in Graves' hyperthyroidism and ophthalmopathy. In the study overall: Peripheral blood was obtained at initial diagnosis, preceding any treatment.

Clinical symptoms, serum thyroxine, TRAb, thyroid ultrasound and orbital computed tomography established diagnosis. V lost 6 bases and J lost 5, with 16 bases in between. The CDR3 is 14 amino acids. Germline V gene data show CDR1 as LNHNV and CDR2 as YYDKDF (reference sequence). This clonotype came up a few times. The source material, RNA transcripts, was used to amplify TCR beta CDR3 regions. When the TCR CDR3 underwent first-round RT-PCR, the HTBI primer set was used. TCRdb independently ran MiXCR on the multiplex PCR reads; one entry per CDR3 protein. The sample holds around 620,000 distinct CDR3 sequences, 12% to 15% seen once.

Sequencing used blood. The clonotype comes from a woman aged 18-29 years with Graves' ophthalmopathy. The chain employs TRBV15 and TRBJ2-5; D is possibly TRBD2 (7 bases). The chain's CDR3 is CATRAHGGRETQYF. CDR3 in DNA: TGTGCCACCAGGGCCCACGGGGGGCGGGAGACCCAGTACTTC.